The 5 T cell receptor beta chains below come from one sample, sequenced in a study of blood T cell repertoires in COVID-19. The table came from immunoSEQ multiplex PCR; TCRdb's copy has only in-frame clones and leaves some out. The sample yields 200,000 to 250,000 clones, 83% seen once. The sequencing input was peripheral blood. Receptor source: a human donor in a cohort sampled during active COVID-19.

The chain employs TRBV27 and TRBJ1-2; the D is unclear. CDR3 size: 16 residues. Germline V lookup: CDR1 MNHEY, CDR2 SMNVEV (reference sequence). V lost 5 bases, J lost 4 bases, and 20 bases lay in between. The DNA of the CDR3 is TGTGCCAGCAGTCCCGATTACCGGGAATCAAGCTATGGCTACACCTTC. Translating it yields CASSPDYRESSYGYTF.

This chain connects TRBV29-1 to TRBJ1-1; 10 positions match TRBD1. The CDR3 contains 13 residues. V was clipped by 6 bases and J by 2 bases; unmatched bases: 3. Germline V CDR1 and CDR2: SQVTM, ANQGSEA. CDR3 DNA: TGCAGCGTCGACAGGGGGCTAAACACTGAAGCTTTCTTT. Translation gives CSVDRGLNTEAFF.

At least ten counts were recorded for this clone. CDR3 DNA: TGTGCCAGCAGCTCAGCTAGCGGGAGAATCTATGAGCAGTTCTTC. Its translation is CASSSASGRIYEQFF. The chain combines TRBV7-6 with TRBJ2-1; TRBD2 matches 10 bases. The CDR3 runs 15 residues. Trimming took 4 bases from V and 8 from J; bases not matched to a gene: 8. The germline CDR1 and CDR2 sequences are SGHVS and FNYEAQ. Full variable domain (rest looked up from reference TRBV7-6 and TRBJ2-1): GAGVSQSPRYKVTKRGQDVALRCDPISGHVSLYWYRQALGQGPEFLTYFNYEAQQDKSGLPNDRFSAERPEGSISTLTIQRTEQRDSAMYRCASSSASGRIYEQFFGPGTRLTVL.

This sequence joins TRBV7-3 and TRBJ2-5; possibly TRBD1 for D (5 bases). The CDR3 loop spans 14 amino acids. Germline CDR1 reads SGHTA; CDR2 reads FQGTGA. V lost 2 bases to trimming and J lost 6 bases, with 13 bases between them. The CDR3 here is CASSLGPGLQTQYF. The CDR3 nucleotides read TGTGCCAGCAGCTTAGGGCCAGGGCTCCAGACCCAGTACTTC.

The V call is TRBV5-5, the J call TRBJ2-7; possible D gene TRBD2, 5 bases. Germline V gives CDR1 SGHKS, CDR2 YYEKEE (reference sequence). The CDR3 covers 18 residues. Trimming shortened V by 2 bases and J by 5 bases, and 26 bases separated the two germline ends. The CDR3 protein is CASSFRKPGGLLPNEQYF. CDR3 coding DNA: TGTGCCAGCAGCTTTCGGAAACCCGGAGGCTTACTCCCGAACGAGCAGTACTTC.